What follows describes a single TCR beta chain. The target antigen is unknown. Trimming took 3 bases from V and 8 from J, leaving 13 bases between them. The CDR3 totals 13 residues. Germline V CDR1 and CDR2: MNHEY, SVGAGI. The treatment denotes: roughly 10-day PBMC culture with coronavirus spike peptide pools or control peptides (ViraFEST assay). The sample is drawn from a study of vaccination and CD4 T cells after COVID-19. Study summary: Cells were stimulated with overlapping spike peptides from SARS-CoV-2, HCoV-NL63, HCoV-OC43 and HCoV-229E. Cultures acting as controls obtained a CEFX pool, an HIV-1 Nef pool, or no peptide.

The Oncomine TCR Beta short-read assay was applied to DNA of cultured CD4+ T cells. Genomic DNA extraction was carried out from cultured CD4+ T cells. TCRdb passed the PCR reads through MiXCR, listing each CDR3 protein once. The profile shows approximately 14,000 distinct CDR3 sequences, approximately 50% of them singletons. V usage is TRBV6-5 and J usage is TRBJ1-2, with D tentatively TRBD1 (6 bases). The receptor was isolated from a human donor who had recovered from COVID-19. This specimen consisted of CD4+ T cells from blood, cultured in vitro, obtained before SARS-CoV-2 vaccination. The CDR3 nucleotides read TGTGCCAGCAGTTATGCAGGGGCTGGCGGCTACACCTTC. It specifies CASSYAGAGGYTF.